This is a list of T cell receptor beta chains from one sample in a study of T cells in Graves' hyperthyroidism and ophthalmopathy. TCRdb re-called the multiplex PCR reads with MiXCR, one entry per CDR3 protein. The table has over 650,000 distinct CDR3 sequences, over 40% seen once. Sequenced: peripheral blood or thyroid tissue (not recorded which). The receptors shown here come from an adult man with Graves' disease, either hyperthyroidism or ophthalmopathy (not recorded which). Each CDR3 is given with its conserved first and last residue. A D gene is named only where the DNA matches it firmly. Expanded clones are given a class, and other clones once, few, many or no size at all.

TGTGCCAGCAGTGAAGGAAGGCTTTCTGGGGCCAACGTCCTGACTTTC,CASSEGRLSGANVLTF,-,TRBJ2-6,TRBV2,-
TGTGCCAGCAGCTTAGATAGAGGCGATGAAAAACTGTTTTTT,CASSLDRGDEKLFF,many,TRBJ1-4,TRBV2,-
TGTGCTAGCAGCGGCATAGCGGGAGGGTGGGAGACCCAGTACTTC,CASSGIAGGWETQYF,many,TRBJ2-5,TRBV7-7,TRBD2
TGCGCCAGCAGCTTGGGGGAGACCGGTGGCTACACCTTC,CASSLGETGGYTF,-,TRBJ1-2,TRBV5-5,-
TGTGCCAGCAGCGCGATACAGACAGGGGTTGCCTACGAGCAGTACTTC,CASSAIQTGVAYEQYF,many,TRBJ2-7,TRBV2,TRBD1
TGTGCCAGCAGTGACCGTTTAGCGGGGCACCAAGAGACCCAGTACTTC,CASSDRLAGHQETQYF,-,TRBJ2-5,TRBV6-1,TRBD2
TGTGCCAGCAGCCAAGTAGGGGTGAATCAGCCCCAGCATTTT,CASSQVGVNQPQHF,-,TRBJ1-5,TRBV7-9,-
TGCAGCCAAGAGGGTCAGGGGTTCTCTGGAAACACCATATATTTT,CSQEGQGFSGNTIYF,-,TRBJ1-3,TRBV29-1,-
TGTGCCAGCTCACCATGGAACCGGAACACTGAAGCTTTCTTT,CASSPWNRNTEAFF,-,TRBJ1-1,TRBV18,-
TGCAGCGTTGGGGGGCGGGACGAGCAGTACTTC,CSVGGRDEQYF,-,TRBJ2-7,TRBV29-1,-
TGTGCCAGCAGTGATGGGGGACAGGGTCATGTAAATGGCTACACCTTC,CASSDGGQGHVNGYTF,few,TRBJ1-2,TRBV2,TRBD1
TGCAGTGCTAGTACAAGCGAGCAGTACTTC,CSASTSEQYF,many,TRBJ2-7,TRBV20-1,-
TGTGCCAGCAGCTTCCGGGACAGGGGGGTCGAGCAGTACTTC,CASSFRDRGVEQYF,many,TRBJ2-7,TRBV7-9,TRBD1
TGTGCCAGCAGCTTACCCCCACCGGCTTTCTTT,CASSLPPPAFF,few,TRBJ1-1,TRBV7-8,-
TGTGCCAGCAGACCCGGGACAGTCGCTTTGGAAAAACTGTTTTTT,CASRPGTVALEKLFF,few,TRBJ1-4,TRBV9,TRBD1
TGTGCCACCAGCCAAGAGTTGTGGACAGGCAATTCACCCCTCCACTTT,CATSQELWTGNSPLHF,-,TRBJ1-6,TRBV15,TRBD1
TGTGCCAGTAGTATCATCGGGACAGAAAATTCACCCCTCCACTTT,CASSIIGTENSPLHF,-,TRBJ1-6,TRBV7-9,TRBD1
TGTGCCAGCAGCGTATATCAGGGGTACGAGCAGTACTTC,CASSVYQGYEQYF,-,TRBJ2-7,TRBV7-6,-
TGCAGCGCTGCACTGGAGACAGGGGGGAACTATGGCTACACCTTC,CSAALETGGNYGYTF,many,TRBJ1-2,TRBV29-1,TRBD1
TGTGCCAGTAGTCCCAGGGACAGTAACAATTCACCCCTCCACTTT,CASSPRDSNNSPLHF,many,TRBJ1-6,TRBV19,TRBD1
TGTGCCAGCAGTACAAGGCTAGCGGGAGCCAGGGAGACCCAGTACTTC,CASSTRLAGARETQYF,-,TRBJ2-5,TRBV2,TRBD2
TGTGCCAGCAGTTCGGAATTTGGGACTGGAAACACCATATATTTT,CASSSEFGTGNTIYF,-,TRBJ1-3,TRBV27,-
TGTGCCAGCAGTGTATCCGGCCTGGGGAACACTGAAGCTTTCTTT,CASSVSGLGNTEAFF,many,TRBJ1-1,TRBV7-3,-
TGTGCCAGCAGCCCCCTATCCGGGATTGCTAACTATGGCTACACCTTC,CASSPLSGIANYGYTF,few,TRBJ1-2,TRBV7-2,-
TGTGCCAGCAGATCCCACAGGGGCGATGGCTACACCTTC,CASRSHRGDGYTF,few,TRBJ1-2,TRBV7-9,TRBD1
TGCAGTGCTAGAGGGACAGCCGAGGAGCATAATGAAAAACTGTTTTTT,CSARGTAEEHNEKLFF,few,TRBJ1-4,TRBV20-1,-
TGTGCCAGCAGCTTAGTCCCAGGGACACCACCCGTAAAACTGTTTTTT,CASSLVPGTPPVKLFF,-,TRBJ1-4,TRBV7-2,-
TGTGCCAGCAGTACAGGGGCGACCTCCTATGGCTACACCTTC,CASSTGATSYGYTF,few,TRBJ1-2,TRBV12-3/TRBV12-4,TRBD1
TGTGCCAGCACAGGGGGTTCTGGCTACACCTTC,CASTGGSGYTF,many,TRBJ1-2,TRBV25-1,TRBD1
TGCGCCAGCAGCTTTGGAGGGGGGGCGCGTGACGAGCAGTACTTC,CASSFGGGARDEQYF,-,TRBJ2-7,TRBV5-1,-
TGTGCCAGCAGCTTAGGACGGACAGATACGCAGTATTTT,CASSLGRTDTQYF,-,TRBJ2-3,TRBV7-8,-
TGTGCCATCAGCCAGGGATGGACTGAAGCTTTCTTT,CAISQGWTEAFF,many,TRBJ1-1,TRBV10-3,-
TGTGCCCACAACAGGGGGATCAATTCACCCCTCCACTTT,CAHNRGINSPLHF,-,TRBJ1-6,TRBV5-6,TRBD1
TGTGCCAGCAGCTTCGGGGACTCGAATGAAAAACTGTTTTTT,CASSFGDSNEKLFF,-,TRBJ1-4,TRBV7-9,-
TGTGCCAGCATGATCTCGGGGATCAACACCGGGGAGCTGTTTTTT,CASMISGINTGELFF,many,TRBJ2-2,TRBV2,-
TGTGCCAGCAGTTACAGCGGCAGGGAAAGGCTGGATGGCTACACCTTC,CASSYSGRERLDGYTF,-,TRBJ1-2,TRBV10-3,-
TGTGCCAGCAGTGGCAGGGGAAGCAATCAGCCCCAGCATTTT,CASSGRGSNQPQHF,-,TRBJ1-5,TRBV2,-
TGTGCCAGCAGTGAAGATCCGGGACAGTGGTACTTC,CASSEDPGQWYF,few,TRBJ2-7,TRBV6-1,TRBD1
TGTGCCAGCAGTGAGCCCCCGGGCCTTAAAAGGGGGCAGTACTTC,CASSEPPGLKRGQYF,-,TRBJ2-7,TRBV6-1,-
TGTGCCAGCAGCATAGCGCGGGCCAGGGGGCGCAGCCCCTTCGAGCAGTACTTC,CASSIARARGRSPFEQYF,-,TRBJ2-7,TRBV10-3,TRBD1
TGTGCCAGCAGCCCGGACTTAAACTATGGCTACACCTTC,CASSPDLNYGYTF,many,TRBJ1-2,TRBV7-9,-
TGCAGCGTTGGGGGCGGCTATGGCTACACCTTC,CSVGGGYGYTF,many,TRBJ1-2,TRBV29-1,-
TGCAGTGCTAGAGCCGAGGACAGGGTAACTGGGGAGCTGCTTTTT,CSARAEDRVTGELLF,-,TRBJ2-2,TRBV20-1,TRBD1
TGTGCCAGCAGTGAAAGCCAGGGGGGCCGTCAGCCCCAGCATTTT,CASSESQGGRQPQHF,-,TRBJ1-5,TRBV25-1,TRBD1
TGTGCCAGCAGCCAAGAATGGGACAGGGAGGAAAAACTGTTTTTT,CASSQEWDREEKLFF,-,TRBJ1-4,TRBV7-8,TRBD1
TGCGCCAGGCCAACATGCCGGACAGTTTATAGCAATCAGCCCCAGCATTTT,CARPTCRTVYSNQPQHF,few,TRBJ1-5,TRBV5-1,-
TGTGCCAGTAGTGTTCGGACAGCCGACTCTGGAAACACCATATATTTT,CASSVRTADSGNTIYF,-,TRBJ1-3,TRBV19,-
TGTGCCAGCAGCTTCCCGAGCGGGGTGAGGGAGACCCAGTACTTC,CASSFPSGVRETQYF,many,TRBJ2-5,TRBV7-9,TRBD2
TGTGCCATCAGTGAAGGGACTAGCGGCCAAGAGACCCAGTACTTC,CAISEGTSGQETQYF,-,TRBJ2-5,TRBV10-3,TRBD2
TGTGCCATCAGTGACGGCGGGGGGGCCGCAGATACGCAGTATTTT,CAISDGGGAADTQYF,-,TRBJ2-3,TRBV10-3,TRBD2
TGTGCCAGCAGCCAAGGAGACAGGGTGAACACTGAAGCTTTCTTT,CASSQGDRVNTEAFF,-,TRBJ1-1,TRBV7-6,TRBD1
TGTGCCAGCAGTTTACCGGGACTAGCGGGCCGAACCTACGAGCAGTACTTC,CASSLPGLAGRTYEQYF,-,TRBJ2-7,TRBV12-3/TRBV12-4,TRBD2
TGTGCCATCAGGTCAAGGGGCGCGAATTCACCCCTCCACTTT,CAIRSRGANSPLHF,many,TRBJ1-6,TRBV10-3,-
TGCAGCGTTGAAGGGCTAGCGGGGCGCTCCTACGAGCAGTACTTC,CSVEGLAGRSYEQYF,many,TRBJ2-7,TRBV29-1,TRBD2
TGCAGCGTTGATCTCCCGGACAGGGAGGGCACTGAAGCTTTCTTT,CSVDLPDREGTEAFF,-,TRBJ1-1,TRBV29-1,TRBD1